These 3 T cell receptor beta chains share one sample of origin, sequenced in a study of tumor-infiltrating lymphocytes in localized non-small cell lung cancer (dated by TCRdb to the early 2020s). Libraries were built with the immunoSEQ multiplex PCR assay. TCRdb re-hosts the immuneACCESS table, in-frame sequences only. Its copies lack some clones; in the studies checked, an unresolved V gene accounts for under half of them, and the cause for the rest is not known. The sample table shows some 30,000 clones, and approximately 83% are seen once. In total, the top ten clones hold about 2.1% of the sample. Sequencing was carried out using lung tumor tissue. These receptors originate from a human donor with non-small cell lung cancer.

V is TRBV14 and J is TRBJ1-5; D uncertain. Germline CDR1 SGHDN, CDR2 FVKESK. The CDR3 is made up of 13 amino acids. The V end was cut by 3 bases, the J end by 9 bases, with 12 bases between. CDR3 bases: TGTGCCAGCAGCCATCTTACACCATCGCCCCAGCATTTT. Translation gives CASSHLTPSPQHF.

CDR3 coding DNA: TGTGCCAGCAGTTCGACCTTCTCTGGAAACACCATATATTTT. Encoded protein: CASSSTFSGNTIYF. This sequence joins TRBV27 and TRBJ1-3, with no clear D. In germline, CDR1 is MNHEY, CDR2 SMNVEV (reference sequence). The CDR3 has 14 amino acids. V lost 4 bases and J lost 0, with 7 bases in between.

This sequence joins TRBV30 and TRBJ1-5; 7 bases are a match to TRBD1. The J segment lost 4 bases and the V segment lost 2 bases, leaving 2 bases of the junction unmatched. The CDR3 spans 13 residues. Per the germline V gene, CDR1 is GTSNPN and CDR2 is SVGIG (reference sequence). For the CDR3, the DNA is TGTGCCTGGAGTTTACAGGGGAATCAGCCCCAGCATTTT. Translating gives CAWSLQGNQPQHF.